This T cell receptor (beta chain) is from a study of OX40 agonist ivuxolimab in advanced cancers. With regard to the full study: Ivuxolimab was an agonistic, fully human IgG2 monoclonal antibody directed against OX40 (CD134), a costimulatory receptor. Intravenous ivuxolimab was administered to patients every 2 weeks at six dose levels: 0.01, 0.1, 0.3, 1.5, 3 and 10 mg/kg. Of the 52 patients in dose escalation, some 20 had hepatocellular carcinoma, about 15 had melanoma, 9 had renal cell carcinoma and 9 had head and neck cancer. The dose-escalation cohort was around 83% male with a mean age of roughly 60 years, ranging from about 20 to 80. Patients were allowed to have had prior anti-PD-1, anti-PD-L1 or anti-CTLA-4 therapy, and approximately 41% of the dose-escalation patients had previously received checkpoint inhibitors. Three dose-escalation patients achieved partial responses, one with hepatocellular carcinoma and two with cutaneous melanoma. The point of sequencing TCRbeta in the periphery was to test whether ivuxolimab changed TCR sequence diversity and drove clonal T-cell expansion. The paper covers the monotherapy dose-escalation part of the phase I ivuxolimab trial, which included N of about 50 patients.

Overall study results and their limits: Low levels of normalized T-cell clonal expansion were also shown by some nonresponding patients. After ivuxolimab, expanded clones were on average more numerous among CD8+ T cells than among CD4+ T cells. Clonal expansion of both CD4+ and CD8+ blood T cells was observed from baseline to week 6 at doses 0.1 to 3.0 mg/kg. Which antigens the clonally expanded peripheral T cells were specific for was not determined. In partial responders in the 0.1-3.0 mg/kg groups, normalized peripheral clonal expansion was found to be among the lowest, especially among CD8+ T cells.

Cut back by 3 bases and 2 bases, the V and J ends lie 11 bases apart. CDR1 and CDR2 (LNHDA, SQIVND) derive from the germline V gene (reference sequence). The CDR3 spans 14 residues, from the cysteine through the phenylalanine. Here the CDR3 DNA is all that survives: 42 bases in frame from base 1. To sequence the TCRbeta CDR3 region, genomic DNA was isolated from the sorted cells. TCRbeta CDR3 regions were sequenced using the immunoSEQ Assay. TCRdb re-hosts the immuneACCESS table, in-frame sequences only. Its copies lack some clones; in the studies checked, an unresolved V gene accounts for under half of them, and the cause for the rest is not known. The sample table contains over 20,000 clones; only one count was recorded for approximately 87% of them. The top ten hold around 25% of the sample. This clone was seen once. There is no known antigen for this receptor. No base quality information exists; no much larger clone differs at one position.

Patients with autoimmune disease history or receiving systemic immunosuppression were excluded from the trial. Peripheral blood for TCR sequencing was collected from all dose cohorts at baseline, on cycle 4 day 1, and on cycle 7 day 1. Samples were obtained from an open-label, multicenter, first-in-human phase I dose-escalation trial of ivuxolimab. Adults with locally advanced or metastatic melanoma, renal cell carcinoma, hepatocellular carcinoma or head and neck squamous cell carcinoma were enrolled in the trial. Before TCR sequencing, CD4+ and CD8+ T cells were separately sorted from peripheral blood.

The receptor was derived from an adult with an advanced solid tumor such as melanoma, head and neck, liver or kidney cancer. Here the sequenced sample was CD4+ or CD8+ T cells sorted from blood, taken in a trial of the OX40 agonist ivuxolimab. The rearranged chain carries TRBV19 and TRBJ2-7, with a weak D call of TRBD1 (5 bases match). The CDR3 here reads CASSMMGLTYEQYF. The nucleotides read TGTGCCAGTAGTATGATGGGGCTTACCTACGAGCAGTACTTC.